The 13 T cell receptor beta chains below all came from one sample that was sequenced in a study of blood T cell repertoires in COVID-19. Profiled with immunoSEQ multiplex PCR; TCRdb holds only in-frame clones, not every one. The data hold roughly 200,000 clones, with around nine tenths observed a single time. The sequenced sample consisted of peripheral blood. The receptor source for this set is a man aged 18 to 29 with active or convalescent COVID-19.

The chain uses TRBV14 and TRBJ1-1; 8 bases align to TRBD1. This CDR3 has 14 amino acids. Germline trimming cut 1 base from V and 10 bases from J; bases unmatched to any gene: 8. The germline gives CDR1 SGHDN, CDR2 FVKESK. This CDR3 is CASSQGLVQGAAFF. The DNA for the CDR3 is TGTGCCAGCAGCCAAGGCTTAGTTCAGGGGGCAGCTTTCTTT.

The rearrangement joins TRBV21-1 to TRBJ2-1; no check of the table's D call, TRBD2, against the DNA was made. TRBV21-1 is described as a pseudogene. The CDR3 runs to 13 residues. CDR3 region: CAPRGRFYNEQFF. CDR3 bases: TGTGCCCCACGCGGGAGGTTCTACAATGAGCAGTTCTTC.

The chain recombines TRBV7-6 with TRBJ2-2; TRBD1 agrees at 12 bases. This CDR3 has 18 amino acids. Germline assignment: CDR1 SGHVS and CDR2 FNYEAQ. The ends lost 5 bases at V and 3 bases at J; junction bases unmatched: 10. CDR3 sequence (DNA): TGTGCCAGCAGCCAGTACCGGGACAGGGGGCTGTACACCGGGGAGCTGTTTTTT. This codes for CASSQYRDRGLYTGELFF.

The rearrangement links TRBV6-5 to TRBJ2-5; 8 nucleotides agree with TRBD1. V lost 6 bases and J lost 2; bases outside the gene matches: 5. Germline V gene data show CDR1 as MNHEY and CDR2 as SVGAGI. The CDR3 covers 14 residues. CDR3 region: CASSRQGPQETQYF. The CDR3 DNA reads TGTGCCAGCAGCCGACAGGGGCCTCAAGAGACCCAGTACTTC.

This clone appeared a single time. The chain combines TRBV7-6 with TRBJ2-1, with 16 bases that match TRBD2. Germline V gene data show CDR1 as SGHVS and CDR2 as FNYEAQ. Unmatched junction bases numbered 9, after V lost 5 bases and J lost 5 bases. This CDR3 region has 18 residues. As DNA, the CDR3 is TGTGCCAGCAGCCTGGGACTAGCGGGAGGGCCGATCCACAATGAGCAGTTCTTC. Its protein product is CASSLGLAGGPIHNEQFF. The full variable domain, completed using reference TRBV7-6 and TRBJ2-1, is GAGVSQSPRYKVTKRGQDVALRCDPISGHVSLYWYRQALGQGPEFLTYFNYEAQQDKSGLPNDRFSAERPEGSISTLTIQRTEQRDSAMYRCASSLGLAGGPIHNEQFFGPGTRLTVL.

The genes are TRBV3-1 (or the pseudogene TRBV3-2) and TRBJ2-3, with 7 positions matching TRBD1. Germline trimming cut 1 base from V and 4 bases from J; bases unmatched to any gene: 5. The CDR3 is made up of 15 amino acids. The germline CDR1 and CDR2 sequences are LGHDT and YNNKEL (reference sequence). CDR3 in DNA: TGTGCCAGCAGCCAAGTTTTTACAGGGGCAGATACGCAGTATTTT. Translating gives CASSQVFTGADTQYF.

This chain joins TRBV19 and TRBJ1-5; D possibly corresponds to TRBD1 (6 bases). CDR1 LNHDA and CDR2 SQIVND come from the germline V gene (reference sequence). V was pared by 7 bases and J by 5 bases, with 15 bases between. The CDR3 covers 14 residues. The CDR3 coding sequence is TGTGCCAGTAACATTGGGGGCCCCGATCAGCCCCAGCATTTT. It is translated as CASNIGGPDQPQHF. Looking up the rest from reference TRBV19 and TRBJ1-5 gives the full variable domain: DGGITQSPKYLFRKEGQNVTLSCEQNLNHDAMYWYRQDPGQGLRLIYYSQIVNDFQKGDIAEGYSVSREKKESFPLTVTSAQKNPTAFYLCASNIGGPDQPQHFGDGTRLSIL.

V is TRBV3-1 (or the pseudogene TRBV3-2) and J is TRBJ2-1; 13 bases fit TRBD2. There are 16 residues in the CDR3. V trimming: 4 bases; J trimming: 8 bases; junction bases outside the gene matches: 8. Germline V gene lookup returns CDR1 LGHDT and CDR2 YNNKEL (reference sequence). Here the CDR3 reads CASSPGTSGIGDEQFF. The CDR3 nucleotides are TGTGCCAGCAGCCCAGGGACTAGCGGGATCGGGGATGAGCAGTTCTTC.

This chain connects TRBV12-5 to TRBJ2-1; 9 bases agree with TRBD2. The germline V gene encodes CDR1 LGHNT and CDR2 FRNRAP. Trimming at V came to 4 bases and at J to 6 bases, leaving 13 bases not matched to a gene. The CDR3 extends over 17 amino acids. This CDR3 is CASGSLALAGSRNEQFF. CDR3 DNA: TGTGCTAGTGGTTCACTCGCCCTAGCGGGATCCCGCAATGAGCAGTTCTTC. Supplemented by reference TRBV12-5 and TRBJ2-1, the full variable domain reads DARVTQTPRHKVTEMGQEVTMRCQPILGHNTVFWYRQTMMQGLELLAYFRNRAPLDDSGMPKDRFSAEMPDATLATLKIQPSEPRDSAVYFCASGSLALAGSRNEQFFGPGTRLTVL.

This clone came up once. This chain uses TRBV7-9 with TRBJ1-3; D ambiguous. Germline CDR1 reads SEHNR; CDR2 reads FQNEAQ (reference sequence). The CDR3 is made up of 17 amino acids. The germline V and J ends were trimmed by 5 bases and 0 bases, with 17 bases remaining between them. Here the CDR3 reads CASSPPLVGSSGNTIYF. Here the CDR3 DNA reads TGTGCCAGCAGCCCTCCGTTGGTCGGGAGCTCTGGAAACACCATATATTTT.

The chain links TRBV5-1 to TRBJ2-1; a possible D gene is TRBD1 (7 bases). CDR1 SGHRS and CDR2 YFSETQ come from the germline V gene. With 6 bases removed from V and 9 bases from J, the gap between germline ends came to 22 bases. The CDR3 has 15 amino acids. CDR3 sequence: CASNQEGTAFGEQFF. The CDR3 region has the DNA TGCGCCAGCAACCAGGAGGGGACAGCCTTCGGTGAGCAGTTCTTC.

The chain links TRBV3-1 (or the pseudogene TRBV3-2) to TRBJ2-7, with D maybe TRBD1 (5 bases). Trimming pared 5 bases from V and 6 bases from J, leaving 11 bases between. In germline, CDR1 is LGHDT, CDR2 YNNKEL (reference sequence). The CDR3 runs to 12 residues. The CDR3 nucleotides are TGTGCCAGCAGCTCCCAAGGGGCCGAGCAGTACTTC. Translating it yields CASSSQGAEQYF.

J is TRBJ2-5 and V is TRBV5-1; 11 nucleotides line up with TRBD2. V dropped 0 bases and J dropped 5; count of bases not matched to a gene: 9. CDR3 size: 17 residues. CDR1 is SGHRS and CDR2 is YFSETQ in the germline V gene. CDR3 nucleotides: TGCGCCAGCAGCTTGGAGATTAGCGGGAGGGCCGGGGAGACCCAGTACTTC. It is translated as CASSLEISGRAGETQYF.